The entry below gives a single T cell receptor (beta chain) sequence along with its context. Its cognate antigen is unknown. Germline assignment: CDR1 SGHDT and CDR2 YYEEEE. Deletions cut 2 bases from V and 0 bases from J, with 11 bases between. The CDR3 covers 15 residues. This entry is derived from a study of shared clonotypes between healthy human individuals. Looking at the study overall: The cohort had a couple of women and three men, ages 18 to 49. General observations from the study: Sampling involved blood alone; tissue repertoires likely differ. Estimated richness values were generally larger in naive subsets than in memory subsets.

Terminally differentiated effector memory CD45RA+ cells were left out of the naive CD8 fraction, which was CD45RO-negative and positively selected for CCR7. A 200 ng quantity of DNA, 32,000 or so T cell genomes, went into the sorted-subset replicate PCRs. Assay: immunoSEQ multiplex PCR; the TCRdb copy retains only in-frame clones and omits some. Here the sample spans some 2.1 million clones, around 93% being singletons. The receptor was isolated from a man in his late teens or twenties in good health. Some clones in this sample may be carry-over from other donors' samples. This chain connects TRBV5-6 to TRBJ2-5; TRBD1 is a possible D gene (6 bases). The sample consisted of naive CD8+ T cells from PBMCs. This CDR3 is CASSFRGGHQETQYF. The DNA of the CDR3 is TGTGCCAGCAGCTTCCGAGGGGGACACCAAGAGACCCAGTACTTC.